Reported below is one TCR beta chain. What it binds is not known. The sample belongs to a study of T cells in Graves' hyperthyroidism and ophthalmopathy. Across the study: Prior to any treatment, at the point of initial diagnosis, peripheral blood was collected.

Hyperthyroidism patients were newly diagnosed, had disease duration under 2 months, and were aged 18 to 65 years. Study results and limitations: The majority of expanded thyroid clonotypes above 0.001 also appeared in blood.

Germline-derived CDR1 and CDR2 are MDHEN and SYDVKM. The CDR3 sequence is 15 residues long. The V end was cut by 3 bases, the J end by 4 bases, with 15 bases between. Amplification yielded TCR beta CDR3 regions, with RNA transcripts as the source. The TCR CDR3 was amplified in a first-round RT-PCR using the HTBI primer set. One entry per CDR3 protein results from TCRdb running MiXCR on the multiplex PCR reads. The sample gives about 840,000 distinct CDR3 sequences, roughly 37% of which show up once; more than 7% is in the top ten. The genes are TRBV28 and TRBJ1-2, with D perhaps matching TRBD1 (5 bases). The TCR was taken from a man younger than 30 with Graves' hyperthyroidism. The sequenced sample was blood. CDR3 DNA sequence: TGTGCCAGCAGTTTGACAGAGCAGAGGCCCTATGGCTACACCTTC. Translated, it gives CASSLTEQRPYGYTF.